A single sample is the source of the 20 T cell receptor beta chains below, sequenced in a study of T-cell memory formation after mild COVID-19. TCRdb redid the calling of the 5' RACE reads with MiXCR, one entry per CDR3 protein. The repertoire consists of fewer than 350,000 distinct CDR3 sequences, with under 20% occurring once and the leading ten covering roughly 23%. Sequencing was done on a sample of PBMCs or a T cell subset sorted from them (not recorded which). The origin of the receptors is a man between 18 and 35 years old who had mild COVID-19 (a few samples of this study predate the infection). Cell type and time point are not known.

In DNA, the CDR3 is TGTGCCAGCAGCTTCCCAGGACTAGCCCGCAATGAGCAGTTCTTC. Translated, it gives CASSFPGLARNEQFF. The chain combines TRBV11-2 with TRBJ2-1; 8 bases agree with TRBD2. This CDR3 comprises 15 residues. After removal of 3 bases from V and 6 bases from J, the junction contained 7 bases not matched to a gene. Looked up from germline, CDR1 is SGHAT and CDR2 is FQNNGV.

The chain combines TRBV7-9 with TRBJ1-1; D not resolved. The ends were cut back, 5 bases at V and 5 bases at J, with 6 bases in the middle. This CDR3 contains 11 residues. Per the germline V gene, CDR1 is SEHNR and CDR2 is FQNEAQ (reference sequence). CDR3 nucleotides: TGTGCCAGCAGCCCGAGAACTGAAGCTTTCTTT. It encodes CASSPRTEAFF.

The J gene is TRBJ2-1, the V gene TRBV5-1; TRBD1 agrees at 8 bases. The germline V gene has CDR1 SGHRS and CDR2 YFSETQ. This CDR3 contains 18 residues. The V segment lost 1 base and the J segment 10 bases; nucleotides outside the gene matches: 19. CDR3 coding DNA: TGCGCCAGCAGCTTGAGTTTGGCAGGGGGCGCGAGGCTTCAAGAGCAGTTCTTC. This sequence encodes CASSLSLAGGARLQEQFF. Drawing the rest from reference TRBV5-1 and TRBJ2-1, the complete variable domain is KAGVTQTPRYLIKTRGQQVTLSCSPISGHRSVSWYQQTPGQGLQFLFEYFSETQRNKGNFPGRFSGRQFSNSRSEMNVSTLELGDSALYLCASSLSLAGGARLQEQFFGPGTRLTVL.

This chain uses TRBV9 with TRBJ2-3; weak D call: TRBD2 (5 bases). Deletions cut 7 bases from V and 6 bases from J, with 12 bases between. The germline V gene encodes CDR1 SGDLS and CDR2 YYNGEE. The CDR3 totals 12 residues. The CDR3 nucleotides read TGTGCCAGCGCCTCCCCTAGCGATACGCAGTATTTT. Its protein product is CASASPSDTQYF.

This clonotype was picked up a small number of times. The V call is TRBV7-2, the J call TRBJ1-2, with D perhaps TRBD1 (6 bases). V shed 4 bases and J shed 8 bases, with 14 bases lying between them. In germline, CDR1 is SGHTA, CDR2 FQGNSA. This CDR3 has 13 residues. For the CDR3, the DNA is TGTGCCAGCAGCTCGAACAGGGCGGAAGGCTACACCTTC. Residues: CASSSNRAEGYTF.

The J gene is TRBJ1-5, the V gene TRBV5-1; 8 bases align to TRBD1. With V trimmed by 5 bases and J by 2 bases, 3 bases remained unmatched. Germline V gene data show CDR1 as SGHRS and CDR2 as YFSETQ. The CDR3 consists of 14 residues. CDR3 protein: CASRPDRGNQPQHF. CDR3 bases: TGCGCCAGCAGACCGGACAGGGGCAATCAGCCCCAGCATTTT.

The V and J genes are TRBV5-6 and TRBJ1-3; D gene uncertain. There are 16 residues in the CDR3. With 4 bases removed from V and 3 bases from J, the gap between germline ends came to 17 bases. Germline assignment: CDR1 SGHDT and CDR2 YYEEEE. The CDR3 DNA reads TGTGCCAGCAGCCCAAGTCCGGGTATGGGTGGAAACACCATATATTTT. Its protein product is CASSPSPGMGGNTIYF.

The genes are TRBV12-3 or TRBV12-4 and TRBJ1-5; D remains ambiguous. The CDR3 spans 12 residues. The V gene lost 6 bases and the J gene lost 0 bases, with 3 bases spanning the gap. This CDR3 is CASRTSNQPQHF. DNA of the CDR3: TGTGCCAGCAGGACTAGCAATCAGCCCCAGCATTTT.

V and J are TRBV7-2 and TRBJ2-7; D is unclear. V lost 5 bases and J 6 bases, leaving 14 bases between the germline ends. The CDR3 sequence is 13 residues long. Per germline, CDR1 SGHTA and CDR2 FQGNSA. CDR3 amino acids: CASSLGPQREQYV. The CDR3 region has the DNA TGTGCCAGCAGCCTCGGGCCTCAACGCGAGCAGTACGTC.

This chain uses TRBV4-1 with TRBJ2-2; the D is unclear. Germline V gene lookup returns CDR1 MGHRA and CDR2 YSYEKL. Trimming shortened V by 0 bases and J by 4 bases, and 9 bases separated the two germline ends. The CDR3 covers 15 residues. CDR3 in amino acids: CASSQDLRLTGELFF. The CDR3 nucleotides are TGCGCCAGCAGCCAAGATCTCAGACTCACCGGGGAGCTGTTTTTT.

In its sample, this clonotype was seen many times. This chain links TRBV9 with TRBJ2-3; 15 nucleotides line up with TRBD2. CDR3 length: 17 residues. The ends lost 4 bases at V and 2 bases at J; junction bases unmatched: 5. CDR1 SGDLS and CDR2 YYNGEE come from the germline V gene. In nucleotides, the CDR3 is TGTGCCAGCAGCCCCGGGACTAGCGGGGGGCCCACAGATACGCAGTATTTT. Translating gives CASSPGTSGGPTDTQYF.

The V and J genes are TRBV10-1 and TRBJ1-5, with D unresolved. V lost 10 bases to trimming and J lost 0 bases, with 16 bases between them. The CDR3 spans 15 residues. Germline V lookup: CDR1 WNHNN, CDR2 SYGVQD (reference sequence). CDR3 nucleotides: TGCGCCACTACGAGGGCCGAGTATAGCAATCAGCCCCAGCATTTT. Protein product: CATTRAEYSNQPQHF.

The chain's CDR3 is CASSQTGQGGETQYF. DNA of the CDR3: TGCGCCAGCAGCCAGACCGGACAGGGTGGAGAGACCCAGTACTTC. The chain employs TRBV4-1 and TRBJ2-5; TRBD1 matches at 8 bases. Germline values: CDR1 MGHRA, CDR2 YSYEKL. With 3 bases clipped from V and 4 bases from J, the junction kept 7 bases outside the gene matches. The CDR3 runs to 15 residues.

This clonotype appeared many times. This CDR3 reads CASSVGNEQFF. CDR3 DNA sequence: TGTGCCAGCAGTGTTGGCAATGAGCAGTTCTTC. The chain carries TRBV6-4 and TRBJ2-1; no clear D gene. Germline loops: CDR1 MRHNA, CDR2 SNTAGT. V shed 4 bases and J shed 6 bases, with 4 bases lying between them. The CDR3 length is 11 residues.

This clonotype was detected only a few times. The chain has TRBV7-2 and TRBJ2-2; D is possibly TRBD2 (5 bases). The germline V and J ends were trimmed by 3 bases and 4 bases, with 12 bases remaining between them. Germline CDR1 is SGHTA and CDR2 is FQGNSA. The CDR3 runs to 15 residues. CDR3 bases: TGTGCCAGCAGCTTTACGGGGTGGAGCACCGGGGAGCTGTTTTTT. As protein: CASSFTGWSTGELFF.

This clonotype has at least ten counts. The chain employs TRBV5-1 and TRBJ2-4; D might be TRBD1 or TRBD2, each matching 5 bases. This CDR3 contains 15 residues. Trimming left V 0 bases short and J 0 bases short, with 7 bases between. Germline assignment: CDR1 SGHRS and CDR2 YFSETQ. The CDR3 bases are TGCGCCAGCAGCTTGGGGGGGACAGCCAAAAACATTCAGTACTTC. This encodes CASSLGGTAKNIQYF.

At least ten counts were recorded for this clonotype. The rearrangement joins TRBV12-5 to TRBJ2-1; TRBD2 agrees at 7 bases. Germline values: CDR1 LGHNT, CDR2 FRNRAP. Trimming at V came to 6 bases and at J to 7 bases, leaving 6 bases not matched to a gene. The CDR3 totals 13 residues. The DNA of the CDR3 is TGTGCTAGTGGGCGGGGGTCTATGAATGAGCAGTTCTTC. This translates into CASGRGSMNEQFF.

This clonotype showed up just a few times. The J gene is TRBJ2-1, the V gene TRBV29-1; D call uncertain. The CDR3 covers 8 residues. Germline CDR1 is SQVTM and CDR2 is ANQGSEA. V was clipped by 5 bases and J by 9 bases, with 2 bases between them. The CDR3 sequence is CSVSEQFF. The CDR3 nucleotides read TGCAGCGTTAGTGAGCAGTTCTTC.

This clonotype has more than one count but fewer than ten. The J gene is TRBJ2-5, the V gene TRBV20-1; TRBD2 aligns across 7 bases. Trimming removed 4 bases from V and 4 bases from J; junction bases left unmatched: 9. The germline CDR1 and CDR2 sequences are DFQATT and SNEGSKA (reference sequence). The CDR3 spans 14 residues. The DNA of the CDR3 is TGCAGTGCTAAAACCCCGGGGGGAGTAGAGACCCAGTACTTC. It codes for CSAKTPGGVETQYF.

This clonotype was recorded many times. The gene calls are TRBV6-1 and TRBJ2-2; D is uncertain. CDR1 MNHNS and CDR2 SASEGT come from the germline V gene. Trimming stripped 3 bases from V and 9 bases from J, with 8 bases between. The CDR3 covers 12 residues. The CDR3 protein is CASSDWTRELFF. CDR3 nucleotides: TGTGCCAGCAGTGATTGGACCCGGGAGCTGTTTTTT.